The 10 T cell receptor beta chains below come from one sample, sequenced in a study of OX40 agonist ivuxolimab in advanced cancers. Profiling relied on immunoSEQ multiplex PCR, and the TCRdb table lists in-frame clones only, not all of them. This sample has about 29,000 clones; about 93% occur once, and the top ten carry just under 9.5%. Sequenced here: CD4+ or CD8+ T cells sorted from blood, sampled in a trial of the OX40 agonist ivuxolimab. The origin of the receptors is an adult with an advanced solid tumor such as melanoma, head and neck, liver or kidney cancer.

V usage is TRBV29-1 and J usage is TRBJ2-7; D remains ambiguous. The CDR3 length is 13 residues. The germline gives CDR1 SQVTM, CDR2 ANQGSEA. The ends were cut back, 2 bases at V and 4 bases at J, with 12 bases in the middle. DNA for the CDR3: TGCAGCGTTGAAAGCAAGGAAAGGTACGAGCAGTACTTC. This gives the protein CSVESKERYEQYF.

V and J are TRBV6-5 and TRBJ1-2, with a possible D match to TRBD1 (5 bases). The length of the CDR3 is 14 residues. Trimming cost V 2 bases and J 6 bases, with 13 bases left between them. Germline CDR1 and CDR2: MNHEY and SVGAGI. Here the CDR3 DNA reads TGTGCCAGCAGTTACACCGGGACCGGGGATGGCTACACCTTC. The encoded protein is CASSYTGTGDGYTF.

The CDR3 nucleotides read TGCGCCAGCAGCCCAGAGGACAGCGCGGTCTACGAGCAGTACTTC. As protein: CASSPEDSAVYEQYF. The chain combines TRBV5-1 with TRBJ2-7, with a possible D match to TRBD1 (6 bases). Germline CDR1 reads SGHRS; CDR2 reads YFSETQ. Trimming shortened V by 4 bases and J by 3 bases, and 17 bases separated the two germline ends. This CDR3 is 15 amino acids long. The variable domain in full, completed from reference TRBV5-1 and TRBJ2-7, reads KAGVTQTPRYLIKTRGQQVTLSCSPISGHRSVSWYQQTPGQGLQFLFEYFSETQRNKGNFPGRFSGRQFSNSRSEMNVSTLELGDSALYLCASSPEDSAVYEQYFGPGTRLTVT.

The chain employs TRBV6-1 and TRBJ1-3; tentative D call: TRBD1 (6 bases). The CDR3 sequence is 15 residues long. V was shortened by 7 bases and J by 3 bases, with 16 bases between the two germline ends. CDR1 MNHNS and CDR2 SASEGT come from the germline V gene. CDR3 in amino acids: CASNDAGTLGNTIYF. The CDR3 DNA reads TGTGCCAGCAACGACGCCGGGACACTTGGAAACACCATATATTTT.

This clone was seen a handful of times. The genes are TRBV7-9 and TRBJ1-6; TRBD1 agrees at 9 bases. V shed 4 bases and J 12 bases; nucleotides not matched to a gene: 10. This CDR3 spans 15 amino acids. Germline CDR1 reads SEHNR; CDR2 reads FQNEAQ (reference sequence). This CDR3 is CASSSKGQGFEPLHF. The CDR3 nucleotides read TGTGCCAGCAGCTCTAAGGGACAGGGTTTTGAACCCCTCCACTTT.

CDR3 amino acids: CASSEGGLAGETQYF. CDR3 DNA: TGTGCCAGCAGTGAAGGCGGTCTAGCGGGAGAGACCCAGTACTTC. This chain connects TRBV2 to TRBJ2-5; 8 nucleotides agree with TRBD2. CDR1 SNHLY and CDR2 FYNNEI come from the germline V gene. The CDR3 covers 15 residues. Unmatched junction bases numbered 5, after V lost 1 base and J lost 4 bases. The full variable domain, in which reference TRBV2 and TRBJ2-5 provide the parts outside the CDR3, is EPEVTQTPSHQVTQMGQEVILRCVPISNHLYFYWYRQILGQKVEFLVSFYNNEISEKSEIFDDQFSVERPDGSNFTLKIRSTKLEDSAMYFCASSEGGLAGETQYFGPGTRLLVL.

This clone was detected only once. The gene calls are TRBV11-3 and TRBJ2-1; D is uncertain. Per the germline V gene, CDR1 is SGHNT and CDR2 is YENEEA. The V and J ends lost 5 bases and 9 bases respectively, with 20 bases between them. This CDR3 comprises 15 residues. CDR3 nucleotides: TGTGCCAGCAGCCCTACGAGATACAGAGACGGTGAGCAGTTCTTC. This gives the protein CASSPTRYRDGEQFF.

This chain links TRBV27 with TRBJ1-2; D is ambiguous. The CDR3 consists of 12 residues. Germline CDR1 reads MNHEY; CDR2 reads SMNVEV (reference sequence). V was pared by 8 bases and J by 0 bases, with 7 bases between. The CDR3 DNA sequence: TGTGCCAGCGGACGTACTAACTATGGCTACACCTTC. Encoded protein: CASGRTNYGYTF.

V and J are TRBV6-5 and TRBJ2-7; possible D gene TRBD2, 6 bases. CDR3 size: 15 residues. V was clipped by 2 bases and J by 3 bases, with 14 bases between them. CDR1 and CDR2 from the germline V gene are MNHEY and SVGAGI. CDR3: CASSYGLPGGYEQYF. The CDR3 nucleotides read TGTGCCAGCAGTTACGGGCTACCCGGGGGCTACGAGCAGTACTTC.

The genes are TRBV21-1 and TRBJ2-7; the table assigns TRBD1, which was not confirmed against the DNA. TRBV21-1 represents a pseudogene. The CDR3 spans 19 residues. In nucleotides, the CDR3 is TGTGCCAGCAGCAAAGAGGGGTACCCTCCGGCTCGAAATTCCTACGAGCAGTACTTC. It is translated as CASSKEGYPPARNSYEQYF.